Presented here are 2 T cell receptor beta chains from one specimen sequenced in a study of shared clonotypes between healthy human individuals. Data came from immunoSEQ multiplex PCR; TCRdb stores just in-frame clones and leaves some out. This sample carries approximately 620,000 clones, around 97% of them seen once, and the ten largest clones take about 0.06%. The material sequenced was naive CD4+ T cells sorted from blood. Regarding subset: CD45RA+ positively selected. The receptors come from a woman in her thirties in good health.

This rearrangement joins TRBV30 to TRBJ1-4, with D perhaps TRBD1 (5 bases). The CDR3 has 13 residues. With 1 base removed from V and 4 bases from J, the gap between germline ends came to 7 bases. Germline V gene data show CDR1 as GTSNPN and CDR2 as SVGIG (reference sequence). CDR3 sequence: CAWSGGFNEKLFF. CDR3 in DNA: TGTGCCTGGAGTGGGGGGTTTAATGAAAAACTGTTTTTT.

In this sample, this clone turned up once. The J gene is TRBJ2-7, the V gene TRBV19, with TRBD2 matching over 10 bases. V lost 9 bases to trimming and J lost 5 bases; unmatched junction nucleotides: 7. This CDR3 contains 13 residues. From germline, CDR1 is LNHDA and CDR2 SQIVND (reference sequence). The CDR3: CASGGLAGDEQYF. The CDR3 DNA reads as TGTGCCAGCGGGGGGCTAGCGGGAGACGAGCAGTACTTC.